This T cell receptor (beta chain) was identified during a study of shared clonotypes between healthy human individuals. Splitting of each subset's genomic DNA was done evenly across several immunoSEQ plates. Unsorted PBMC DNA was run through sequencing on ten immunoSEQ deep assay plates. Sequencing used immunoSEQ multiplex PCR; TCRdb keeps in-frame clones, though not all of them. This table has nearly 500,000 clones, approximately 80% appearing once. The length of the CDR3 is 14 residues. Germline CDR1 reads MDHEN; CDR2 reads SYDVKM. V lost 8 bases to trimming and J lost 4 bases, with 15 bases between them.

Sequences were obtained from PBMCs. The chain couples TRBV28 to TRBJ1-5; D gene ambiguous. The source is a woman aged 40-49 years in good health. Some clones in this sample may be carry-over from other donors' samples. The CDR3 DNA sequence: TGTGCCAGCGGTTCAACACAGAGAAATCAGCCCCAGCATTTT. Translating gives CASGSTQRNQPQHF.